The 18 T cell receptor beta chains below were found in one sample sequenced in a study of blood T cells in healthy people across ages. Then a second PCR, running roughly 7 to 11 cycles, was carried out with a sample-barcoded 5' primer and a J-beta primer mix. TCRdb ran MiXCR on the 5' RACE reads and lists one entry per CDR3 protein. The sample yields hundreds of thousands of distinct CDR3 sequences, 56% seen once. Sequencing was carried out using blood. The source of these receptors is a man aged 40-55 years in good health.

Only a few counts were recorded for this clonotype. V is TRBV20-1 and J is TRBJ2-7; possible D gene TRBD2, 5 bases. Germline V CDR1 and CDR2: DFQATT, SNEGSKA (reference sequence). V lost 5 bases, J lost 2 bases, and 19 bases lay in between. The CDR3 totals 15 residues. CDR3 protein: CSAPSLAGGPYEQYF. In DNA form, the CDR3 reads TGCAGTGCTCCTTCCTTGGCAGGAGGACCCTACGAGCAGTACTTC.

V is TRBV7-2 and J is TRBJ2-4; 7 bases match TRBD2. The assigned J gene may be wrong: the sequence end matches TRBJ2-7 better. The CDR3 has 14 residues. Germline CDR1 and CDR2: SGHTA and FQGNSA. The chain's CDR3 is CASSFPLATYEQYF. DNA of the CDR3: TGTGCCAGCAGCTTCCCACTAGCGACGTACGAGCAGTACTTC.

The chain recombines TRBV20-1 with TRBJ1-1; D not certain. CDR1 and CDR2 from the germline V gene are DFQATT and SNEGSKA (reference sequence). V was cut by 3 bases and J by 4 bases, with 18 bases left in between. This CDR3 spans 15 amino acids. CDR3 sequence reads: CSARAPSLRGTEAFF. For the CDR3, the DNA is TGCAGTGCTAGGGCCCCCTCGCTTCGGGGCACTGAAGCTTTCTTT.

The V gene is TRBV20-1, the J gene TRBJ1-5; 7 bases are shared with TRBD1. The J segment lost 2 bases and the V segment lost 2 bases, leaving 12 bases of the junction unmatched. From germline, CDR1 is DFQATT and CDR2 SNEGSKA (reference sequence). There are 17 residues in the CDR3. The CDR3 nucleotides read TGCAGTGCTAGATCTAACAGGGGATCGGTGGGCAATCAGCCCCAGCATTTT. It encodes CSARSNRGSVGNQPQHF.

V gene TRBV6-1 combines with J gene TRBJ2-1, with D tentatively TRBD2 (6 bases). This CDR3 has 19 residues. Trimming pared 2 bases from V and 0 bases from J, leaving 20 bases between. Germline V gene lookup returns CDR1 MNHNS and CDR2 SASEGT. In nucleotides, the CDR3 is TGTGCCAGCAGTGAACCTCCGGCTCTCATCGGGAGCTCCTACAATGAGCAGTTCTTC. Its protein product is CASSEPPALIGSSYNEQFF.

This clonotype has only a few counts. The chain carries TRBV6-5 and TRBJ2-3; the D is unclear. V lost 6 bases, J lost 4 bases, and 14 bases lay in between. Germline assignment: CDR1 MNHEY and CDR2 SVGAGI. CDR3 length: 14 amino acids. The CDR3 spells CASRTYRGADTQYF. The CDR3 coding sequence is TGTGCCAGCAGAACGTACCGTGGAGCAGATACGCAGTATTTT.

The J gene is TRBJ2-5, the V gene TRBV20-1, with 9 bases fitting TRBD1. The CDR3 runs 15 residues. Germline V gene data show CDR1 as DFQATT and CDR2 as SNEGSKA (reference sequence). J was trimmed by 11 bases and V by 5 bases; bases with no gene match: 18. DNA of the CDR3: TGCAGTGCTGAACCGGGACAGGGCCAAACGAGTGCGCAGTACTTC. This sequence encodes CSAEPGQGQTSAQYF.

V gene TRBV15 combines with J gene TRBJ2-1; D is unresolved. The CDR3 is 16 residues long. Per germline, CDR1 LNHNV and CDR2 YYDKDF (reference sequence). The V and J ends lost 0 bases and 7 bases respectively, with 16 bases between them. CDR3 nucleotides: TGTGCCACCAGCAGAGATTCCGCGGCCCTAGGGAATGAGCAGTTCTTC. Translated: CATSRDSAALGNEQFF.

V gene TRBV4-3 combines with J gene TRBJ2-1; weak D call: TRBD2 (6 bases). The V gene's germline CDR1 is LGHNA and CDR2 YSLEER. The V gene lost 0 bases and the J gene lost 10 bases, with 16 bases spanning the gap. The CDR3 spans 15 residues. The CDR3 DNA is TGCGCCAGCAGCCAAGATCAGTTTACTAGCCGCGAGCAGTTCTTC. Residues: CASSQDQFTSREQFF.

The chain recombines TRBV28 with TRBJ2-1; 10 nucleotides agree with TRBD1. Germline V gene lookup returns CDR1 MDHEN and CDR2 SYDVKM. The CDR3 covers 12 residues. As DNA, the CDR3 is TGTGCTTCCACAGGACAGGGGGGTGAGCAGTTCTTC. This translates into CASTGQGGEQFF.

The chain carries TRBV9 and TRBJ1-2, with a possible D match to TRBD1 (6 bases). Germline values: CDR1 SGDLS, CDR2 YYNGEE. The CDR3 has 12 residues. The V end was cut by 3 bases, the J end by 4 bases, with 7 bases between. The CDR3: CASSGQAYGYTF. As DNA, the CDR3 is TGTGCCAGCAGCGGACAGGCCTATGGCTACACCTTC.

CDR3 sequence (DNA): TGTGCCTGGAGTGGGATTTCGGAGACCCAGTACTTC. As protein: CAWSGISETQYF. The chain joins TRBV30 to TRBJ2-5; D is unclear. This CDR3 region has 12 residues. The germline gives CDR1 GTSNPN, CDR2 SVGIG (reference sequence). V was shortened by 1 base and J by 5 bases, with 8 bases between the two germline ends.

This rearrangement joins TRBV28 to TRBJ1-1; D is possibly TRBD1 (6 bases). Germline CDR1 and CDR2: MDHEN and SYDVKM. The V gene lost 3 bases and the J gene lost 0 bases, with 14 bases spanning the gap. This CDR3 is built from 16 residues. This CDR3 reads CASSFGRGLMNTEAFF. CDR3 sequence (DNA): TGTGCCAGCAGTTTTGGCAGGGGCCTAATGAACACTGAAGCTTTCTTT.

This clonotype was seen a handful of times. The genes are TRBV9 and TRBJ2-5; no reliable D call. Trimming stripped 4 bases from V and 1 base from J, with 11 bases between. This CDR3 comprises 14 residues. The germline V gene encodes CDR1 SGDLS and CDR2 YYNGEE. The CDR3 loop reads CASSSPAFQETQYF. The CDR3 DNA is TGTGCCAGCAGCAGTCCAGCCTTCCAAGAGACCCAGTACTTC.

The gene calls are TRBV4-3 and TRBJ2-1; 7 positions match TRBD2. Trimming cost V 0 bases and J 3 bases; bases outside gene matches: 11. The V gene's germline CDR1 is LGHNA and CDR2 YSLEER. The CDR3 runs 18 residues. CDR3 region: CASSQDPVAGVLYNEQFF. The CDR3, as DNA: TGCGCCAGCAGCCAAGATCCCGTGGCGGGAGTACTCTACAATGAGCAGTTCTTC.

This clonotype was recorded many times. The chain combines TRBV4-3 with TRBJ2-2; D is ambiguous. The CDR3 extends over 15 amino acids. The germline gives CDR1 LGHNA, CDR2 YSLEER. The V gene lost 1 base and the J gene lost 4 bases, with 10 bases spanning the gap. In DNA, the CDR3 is TGCGCCAGCAGCCAAGGCGCGTATAGCACCGGGGAGCTGTTTTTT. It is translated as CASSQGAYSTGELFF.

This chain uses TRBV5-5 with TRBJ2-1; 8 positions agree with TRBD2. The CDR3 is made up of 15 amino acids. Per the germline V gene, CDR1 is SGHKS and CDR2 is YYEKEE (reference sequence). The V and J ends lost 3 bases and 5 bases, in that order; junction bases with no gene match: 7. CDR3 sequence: CASSYGTRGNNEQFF. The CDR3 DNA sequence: TGTGCCAGCAGCTACGGGACTAGGGGGAACAATGAGCAGTTCTTC.

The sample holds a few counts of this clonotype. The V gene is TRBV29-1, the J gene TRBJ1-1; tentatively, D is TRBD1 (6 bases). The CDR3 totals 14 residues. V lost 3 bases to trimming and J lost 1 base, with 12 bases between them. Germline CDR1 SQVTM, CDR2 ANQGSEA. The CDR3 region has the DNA TGCAGCGTTGAGATAGGGGGGCGGAACACTGAAGCTTTCTTT. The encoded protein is CSVEIGGRNTEAFF.